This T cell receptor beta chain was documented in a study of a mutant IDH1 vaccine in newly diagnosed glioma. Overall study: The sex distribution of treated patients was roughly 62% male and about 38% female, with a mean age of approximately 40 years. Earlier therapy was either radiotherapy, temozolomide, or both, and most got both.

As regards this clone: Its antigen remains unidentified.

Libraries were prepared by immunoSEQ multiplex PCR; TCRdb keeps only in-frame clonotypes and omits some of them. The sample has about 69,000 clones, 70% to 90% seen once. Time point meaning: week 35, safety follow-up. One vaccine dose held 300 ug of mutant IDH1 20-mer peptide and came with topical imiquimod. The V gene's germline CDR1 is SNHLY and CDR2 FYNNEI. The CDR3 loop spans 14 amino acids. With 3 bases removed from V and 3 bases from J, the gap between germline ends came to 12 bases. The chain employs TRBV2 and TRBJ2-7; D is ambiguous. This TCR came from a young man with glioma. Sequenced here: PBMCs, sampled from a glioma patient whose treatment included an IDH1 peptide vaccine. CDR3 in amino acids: CASSDRKTNYEQYF. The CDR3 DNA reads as TGTGCCAGCAGTGACAGGAAGACAAACTACGAGCAGTACTTC.